This TCR beta chain came from a study of blood T cell repertoires in COVID-19. Original analysis: Estimation of nucleated cell counts was performed using reference gene primer amplification. The repertoire was sequenced with immunoSEQ multiplex PCR; TCRdb's copy has only in-frame clones and lacks some. V and J calls and clone size are as listed in that table; D and trimming were resolved from the DNA. The table has approximately 240,000 clones, about 90% seen once; the top ten hold 3% to 3.5%. Each participant's cohort was designated according to participant-reported clinical history. The CDR3 covers 14 residues. V shed 5 bases, J shed 3 bases, and the junction held 3 bases outside the gene matches. Looked up from germline, CDR1 is SGHAT and CDR2 is FQNNGV.

Sequencing input: PBMCs or T cells enriched from blood (not recorded which). This sequence originates from a woman aged 45 to 65 in a cohort exposed to, infected with or recovered from COVID-19 (not recorded which). The V call is TRBV11-2, the J call TRBJ1-4, with 7 positions matching TRBD1. CDR3: CASSRTGANEKLFF. The DNA of the CDR3 is TGTGCCAGCAGCCGGACAGGTGCTAATGAAAAACTGTTTTTT.